Presented here are 17 T cell receptor beta chains from one specimen sequenced in a study of T-cell memory formation after mild COVID-19. TCRdb fed the 5' RACE reads into MiXCR, producing one record per CDR3 protein. The repertoire holds about 100,000 distinct CDR3 sequences, with about 18% as singletons. Sequencing used PBMCs or a T cell subset sorted from them (not recorded which). All receptors come from a man younger than 35 who had mild COVID-19 (a few samples of this study predate the infection). Cell type and time point are not known.

This clonotype was counted between two and nine times. V and J are TRBV20-1 and TRBJ2-4; 12 bases fit TRBD2. This CDR3 comprises 17 residues. With 6 bases clipped from V and 1 base from J, the junction kept 10 bases outside the gene matches. Germline CDR1 reads DFQATT; CDR2 reads SNEGSKA (reference sequence). The CDR3 DNA sequence: TGCAGTGCCGTAGGCCTAGCGGGGGGGTCGGCCAAAAACATTCAGTACTTC. Translation: CSAVGLAGGSAKNIQYF.

This clonotype was counted between two and nine times. The chain joins TRBV7-9 to TRBJ1-1, with 9 positions matching TRBD1. Trimming cost V 5 bases and J 2 bases; bases outside gene matches: 6. The CDR3 contains 15 residues. In germline, CDR1 is SEHNR, CDR2 FQNEAQ (reference sequence). CDR3 nucleotides: TGTGCCAGCAGCCGTAAGACAGGGGGTAACACTGAAGCTTTCTTT. As protein: CASSRKTGGNTEAFF.

Remarks on this clonotype: This likely comes from a read error, as the CDR3 has no conserved phenylalanine or tryptophan at its end. This chain links TRBV29-1 with TRBJ1-1; D unclear. Germline V gene sequence: CDR1 SQVTM, CDR2 ANQGSEA. Trimming took 6 bases from V and 1 from J, leaving 3 bases between them. The CDR3 contains 10 residues. The CDR3 DNA reads as TGCAGCGTGACGAACACTGAAGCTTTCCTT. Translated, it gives CSVTNTEAFL.

This clonotype was observed a handful of times. The V gene is TRBV11-2, the J gene TRBJ2-1, with 7 nucleotides matching TRBD1. The CDR3 contains 15 residues. Germline V gene lookup returns CDR1 SGHAT and CDR2 FQNNGV. Trimming cost V 2 bases and J 4 bases; bases outside gene matches: 5. The CDR3 is CASSLSTGKYNEQFF. The CDR3, as DNA: TGTGCCAGCAGCTTATCGACAGGGAAATACAATGAGCAGTTCTTC.

The rearrangement joins TRBV6-5 to TRBJ2-7; possibly TRBD2 for D (5 bases). The CDR3 consists of 14 residues. V lost 0 bases and J 6 bases, leaving 12 bases between the germline ends. Germline CDR1 is MNHEY and CDR2 is SVGAGI. The CDR3 nucleotides read TGTGCCAGCAGTTACTCTTTGGTCCGGGGCGAGCAGTACTTC. This encodes CASSYSLVRGEQYF.

There are a few counts of this clonotype. The chain joins TRBV7-9 to TRBJ1-1, with D perhaps TRBD1 (5 bases). The CDR3 consists of 14 residues. Germline lookup yields CDR1 SEHNR and CDR2 FQNEAQ (reference sequence). Trimming cost V 4 bases and J 0 bases, with 9 bases left between them. The CDR3 bases are TGTGCCAGCAGCTACTGGGGCATGAACACTGAAGCTTTCTTT. Its translation is CASSYWGMNTEAFF.

This clonotype was found many times. V and J are TRBV6-1 and TRBJ2-3; D gene uncertain. Germline V gene data show CDR1 as MNHNS and CDR2 as SASEGT. The germline V and J ends were trimmed by 3 bases and 7 bases, with 17 bases remaining between them. CDR3 size: 15 residues. In DNA form, the CDR3 reads TGTGCCAGCAGTGATACCGGCAGCTTGAGGAATACGCAGTATTTT. Translated: CASSDTGSLRNTQYF.

The CDR3 sequence: CAISASESGYTF. CDR3 DNA: TGTGCCATCAGTGCCTCGGAGAGTGGCTACACCTTC. The chain joins TRBV10-3 to TRBJ1-2; D gene ambiguous. This CDR3 has 12 amino acids. The ends were cut back, 4 bases at V and 7 bases at J, with 10 bases in the middle. Germline V gene lookup returns CDR1 ENHRY and CDR2 SYGVKD.

This clonotype appeared a few times. The chain recombines TRBV5-1 with TRBJ2-1; D call uncertain. The CDR3 is 13 residues long. Trimming pared 2 bases from V and 3 bases from J, leaving 6 bases between. Germline lookup yields CDR1 SGHRS and CDR2 YFSETQ. The chain's CDR3 is CASSFDFYNEQFF. The CDR3 DNA reads as TGCGCCAGCAGCTTTGACTTCTACAATGAGCAGTTCTTC.

This chain links TRBV7-2 with TRBJ2-7, with D unclear. Germline V gives CDR1 SGHTA, CDR2 FQGNSA. V gave up 5 bases and J gave up 2 bases, with 7 bases separating them. There are 12 residues in the CDR3. CDR3 sequence (DNA): TGTGCCAGCAGCCTTCCCACCTACGAGCAGTACTTC. This sequence encodes CASSLPTYEQYF.

This clonotype turned up a few times. The chain carries TRBV7-9 and TRBJ2-5, with D uncertain. The CDR3 has 14 amino acids. V was cut by 1 base and J by 1 base, with 7 bases left in between. Germline CDR1 reads SEHNR; CDR2 reads FQNEAQ (reference sequence). CDR3 sequence: CASSLVGFQETQYF. The DNA for the CDR3 is TGTGCCAGCAGCTTAGTGGGTTTCCAAGAGACCCAGTACTTC.

This rearrangement joins TRBV2 to TRBJ2-3; possibly TRBD2 for D (5 bases). The germline CDR1 and CDR2 sequences are SNHLY and FYNNEI. This CDR3 has 15 residues. The V end lost 6 bases, the J end lost 0 bases, and 13 bases lay between the germline ends. CDR3 sequence: CASSVDYRSTDTQYF. The CDR3 DNA sequence: TGTGCCAGCAGCGTTGACTACCGGAGCACAGATACGCAGTATTTT.

This clonotype came up a few times. The chain has TRBV7-6 and TRBJ1-1; maybe TRBD1 (5 bases). Trimming took off 4 bases at V and 1 base at J, with 13 bases between the two ends. The germline CDR1 and CDR2 sequences are SGHVS and FNYEAQ. The CDR3 is 15 amino acids. The CDR3 DNA sequence: TGTGCCAGCAGCTCGCTAAAAAGGGGGAACACTGAAGCTTTCTTT. This translates into CASSSLKRGNTEAFF.

This clonotype showed up just a few times. The V and J genes are TRBV12-3 or TRBV12-4 and TRBJ1-1, with TRBD1 identical over 8 bases. The length of the CDR3 is 13 residues. The V segment lost 3 bases and the J segment 4 bases; nucleotides outside the gene matches: 1. In DNA, the CDR3 is TGTGCCAGCAGTTTCACAGGGGGCACTGAAGCTTTCTTT. It codes for CASSFTGGTEAFF.

This clonotype showed up many times. The V and J genes are TRBV9 and TRBJ2-3; no firm D call. CDR3 size: 13 residues. The V end was cut by 2 bases, the J end by 4 bases, with 8 bases between. Per the germline V gene, CDR1 is SGDLS and CDR2 is YYNGEE. CDR3 bases: TGTGCCAGCAGCGTCCACCCCGCAGATACGCAGTATTTT. This translates into CASSVHPADTQYF.

The chain recombines TRBV29-1 with TRBJ1-2, with D hard to call. Germline assignment: CDR1 SQVTM and CDR2 ANQGSEA. Trimming took 3 bases from V and 2 from J, leaving 10 bases between them. The CDR3 extends over 13 amino acids. In DNA form, the CDR3 reads TGCAGCGTTGAGTTTAACTGGAACTATGGCTACACCTTC. This codes for CSVEFNWNYGYTF.

This clonotype has ten or more counts. J is TRBJ2-1 and V is TRBV4-1; D may be TRBD1 or TRBD2 (5 bases each). This CDR3 comprises 14 residues. V was cut by 3 bases and J by 5 bases, with 11 bases left in between. CDR1 and CDR2 (germline): MGHRA, YSYEKL. This chain's CDR3 is CASSHRDGDNEQFF. CDR3 DNA: TGCGCCAGCAGCCACAGGGACGGGGACAATGAGCAGTTCTTC.